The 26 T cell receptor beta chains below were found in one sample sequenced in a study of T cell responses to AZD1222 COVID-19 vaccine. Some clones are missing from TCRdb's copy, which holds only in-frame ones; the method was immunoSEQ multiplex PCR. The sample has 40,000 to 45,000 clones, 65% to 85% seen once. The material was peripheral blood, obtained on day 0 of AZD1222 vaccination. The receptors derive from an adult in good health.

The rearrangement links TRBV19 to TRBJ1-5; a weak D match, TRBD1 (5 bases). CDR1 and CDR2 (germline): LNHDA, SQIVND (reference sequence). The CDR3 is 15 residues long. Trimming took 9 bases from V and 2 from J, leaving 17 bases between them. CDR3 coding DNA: TGTGCCAGCCGGGACGTCCCCAAGGGCAATCAGCCCCAGCATTTT. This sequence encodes CASRDVPKGNQPQHF.

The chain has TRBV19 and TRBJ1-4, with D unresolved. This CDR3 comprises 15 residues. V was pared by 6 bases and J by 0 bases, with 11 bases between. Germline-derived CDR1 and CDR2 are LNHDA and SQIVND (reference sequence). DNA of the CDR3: TGTGCCAGTAGAACGGGCTCGTCAACTAATGAAAAACTGTTTTTT. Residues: CASRTGSSTNEKLFF.

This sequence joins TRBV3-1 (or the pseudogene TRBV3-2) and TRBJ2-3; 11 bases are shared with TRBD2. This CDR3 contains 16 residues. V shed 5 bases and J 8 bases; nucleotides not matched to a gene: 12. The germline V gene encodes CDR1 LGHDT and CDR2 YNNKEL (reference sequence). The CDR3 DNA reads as TGTGCCAGCAGCGATACCGGGACTAGCGGTGGGGGTACGCAGTATTTT. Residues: CASSDTGTSGGGTQYF.

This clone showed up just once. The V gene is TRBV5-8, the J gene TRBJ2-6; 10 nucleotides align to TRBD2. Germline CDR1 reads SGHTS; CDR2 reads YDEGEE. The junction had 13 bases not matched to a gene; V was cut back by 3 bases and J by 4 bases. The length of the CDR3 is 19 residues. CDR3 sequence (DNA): TGTGCCAGCAGCTCGATACAAGGACTAGCGGCCCGGGGGGCCAACGTCCTGACTTTC. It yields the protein CASSSIQGLAARGANVLTF.

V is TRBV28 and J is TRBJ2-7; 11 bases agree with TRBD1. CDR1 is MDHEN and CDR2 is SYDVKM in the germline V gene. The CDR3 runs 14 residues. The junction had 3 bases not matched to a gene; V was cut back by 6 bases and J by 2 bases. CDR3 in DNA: TGTGCCAGCAGCTCGGACAGGGGGCCCTACGAGCAGTACTTC. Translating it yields CASSSDRGPYEQYF.

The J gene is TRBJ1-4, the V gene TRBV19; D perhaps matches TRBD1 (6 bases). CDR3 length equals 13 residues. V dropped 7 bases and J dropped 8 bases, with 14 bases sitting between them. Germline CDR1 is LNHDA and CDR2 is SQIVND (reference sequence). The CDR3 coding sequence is TGTGCCAGTACCGTAAGGGGGTCCGAAAAACTGTTTTTT. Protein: CASTVRGSEKLFF.

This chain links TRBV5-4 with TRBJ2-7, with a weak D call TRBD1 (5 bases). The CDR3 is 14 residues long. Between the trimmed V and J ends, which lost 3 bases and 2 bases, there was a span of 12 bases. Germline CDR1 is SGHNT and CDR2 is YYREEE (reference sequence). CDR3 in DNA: TGTGCCAGCAGCTACGTTGACAGAGCCTACGAGCAGTACTTC. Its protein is CASSYVDRAYEQYF.

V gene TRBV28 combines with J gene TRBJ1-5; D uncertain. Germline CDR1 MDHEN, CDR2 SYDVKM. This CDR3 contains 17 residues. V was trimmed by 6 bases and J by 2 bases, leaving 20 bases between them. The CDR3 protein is CASRNPLWGSGNQPQHF. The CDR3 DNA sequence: TGTGCCAGCAGAAATCCCCTATGGGGATCTGGCAATCAGCCCCAGCATTTT. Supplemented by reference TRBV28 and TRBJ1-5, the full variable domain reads DVKVTQSSRYLVKRTGEKVFLECVQDMDHENMFWYRQDPGLGLRLIYFSYDVKMKEKGDIPEGYSVSREKKERFSLILESASTNQTSMYLCASRNPLWGSGNQPQHFGDGTRLSIL.

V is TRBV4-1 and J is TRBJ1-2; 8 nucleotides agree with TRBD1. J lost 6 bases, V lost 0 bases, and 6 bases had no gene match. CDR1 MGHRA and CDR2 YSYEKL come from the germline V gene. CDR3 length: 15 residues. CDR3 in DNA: TGCGCCAGCAGCCAAGAAAGTCAGGGGGCGAATGGCTACACCTTC. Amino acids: CASSQESQGANGYTF.

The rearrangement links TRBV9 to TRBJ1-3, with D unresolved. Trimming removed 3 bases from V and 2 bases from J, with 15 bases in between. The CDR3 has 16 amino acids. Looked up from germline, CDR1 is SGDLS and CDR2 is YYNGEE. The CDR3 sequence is CASSERLTTPGNTIYF. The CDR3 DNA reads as TGTGCCAGCAGCGAGAGGCTAACGACTCCTGGAAACACCATATATTTT.

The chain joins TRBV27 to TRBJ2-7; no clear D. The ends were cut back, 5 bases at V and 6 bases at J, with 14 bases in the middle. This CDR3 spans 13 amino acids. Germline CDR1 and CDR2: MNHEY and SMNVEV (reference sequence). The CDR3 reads CASSLGDRTEQYF. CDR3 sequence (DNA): TGTGCCAGCAGTCTAGGTGATAGAACCGAGCAGTACTTC.

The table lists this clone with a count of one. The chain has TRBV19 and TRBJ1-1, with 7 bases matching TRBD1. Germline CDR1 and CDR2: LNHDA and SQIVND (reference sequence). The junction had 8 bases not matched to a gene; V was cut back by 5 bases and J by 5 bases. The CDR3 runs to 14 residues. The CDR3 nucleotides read TGTGCCAGTAGTTTACAGGGGATTGCGACTGAAGCTTTCTTT. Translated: CASSLQGIATEAFF.

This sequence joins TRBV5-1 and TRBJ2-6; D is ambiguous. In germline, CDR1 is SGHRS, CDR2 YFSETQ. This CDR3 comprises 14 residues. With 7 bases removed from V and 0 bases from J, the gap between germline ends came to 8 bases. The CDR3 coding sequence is TGCGCCAGCCAACAAATCTCTGGGGCCAACGTCCTGACTTTC. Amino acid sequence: CASQQISGANVLTF.

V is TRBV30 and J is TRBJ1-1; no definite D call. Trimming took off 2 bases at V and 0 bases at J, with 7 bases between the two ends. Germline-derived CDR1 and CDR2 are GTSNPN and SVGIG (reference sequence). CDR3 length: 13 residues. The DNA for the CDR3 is TGTGCCTGGAGTCGGCAAATGAACACTGAAGCTTTCTTT. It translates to CAWSRQMNTEAFF.

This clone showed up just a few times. DNA for the CDR3: TGTGCCAGCAGCCCCTCTGGACAGGGCACCTACGAGCAGTACTTC. Encoded protein: CASSPSGQGTYEQYF. The rearrangement links TRBV7-9 to TRBJ2-7; 8 bases are shared with TRBD1. This CDR3 region has 15 residues. Per the germline V gene, CDR1 is SEHNR and CDR2 is FQNEAQ (reference sequence). The V segment lost 5 bases and the J segment 2 bases; nucleotides outside the gene matches: 8.

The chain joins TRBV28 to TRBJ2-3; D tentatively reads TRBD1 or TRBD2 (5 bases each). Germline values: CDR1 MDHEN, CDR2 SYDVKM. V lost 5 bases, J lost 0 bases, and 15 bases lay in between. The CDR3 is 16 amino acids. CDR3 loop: CASSPPRGRSTDTQYF. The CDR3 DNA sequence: TGTGCCAGCAGTCCACCCCGGGGACGGAGCACAGATACGCAGTATTTT.

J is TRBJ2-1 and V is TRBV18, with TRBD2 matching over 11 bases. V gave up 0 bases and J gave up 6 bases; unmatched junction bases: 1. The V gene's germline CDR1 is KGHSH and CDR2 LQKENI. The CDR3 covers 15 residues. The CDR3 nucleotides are TGTGCCAGCTCACCACCTAGCGGGAGGGCCAATGAGCAGTTCTTC. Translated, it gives CASSPPSGRANEQFF. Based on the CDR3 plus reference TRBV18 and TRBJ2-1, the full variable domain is NAGVMQNPRHLVRRRGQEARLRCSPMKGHSHVYWYRQLPEEGLKFMVYLQKENIIDESGMPKERFSAEFPKEGPSILRIQQVVRGDSAAYFCASSPPSGRANEQFFGPGTRLTVL.

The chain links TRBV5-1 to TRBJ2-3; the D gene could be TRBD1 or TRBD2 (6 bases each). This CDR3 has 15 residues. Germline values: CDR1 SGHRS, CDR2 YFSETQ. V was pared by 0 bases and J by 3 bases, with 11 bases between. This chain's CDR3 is CASSLAWGATDTQYF. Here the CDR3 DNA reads TGCGCCAGCAGCTTGGCCTGGGGGGCTACAGATACGCAGTATTTT.

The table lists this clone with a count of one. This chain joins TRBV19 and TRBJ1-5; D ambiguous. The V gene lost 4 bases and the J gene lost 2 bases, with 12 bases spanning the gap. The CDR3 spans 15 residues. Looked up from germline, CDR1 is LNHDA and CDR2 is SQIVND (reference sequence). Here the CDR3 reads CASSKGVYGNQPQHF. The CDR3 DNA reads TGTGCCAGTAGTAAGGGAGTTTACGGCAATCAGCCCCAGCATTTT.

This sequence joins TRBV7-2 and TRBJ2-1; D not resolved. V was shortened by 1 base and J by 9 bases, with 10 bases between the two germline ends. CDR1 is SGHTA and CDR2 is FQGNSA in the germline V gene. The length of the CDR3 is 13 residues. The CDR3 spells CASSLDLGGEQFF. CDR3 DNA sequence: TGTGCCAGCAGCTTAGACCTTGGCGGTGAGCAGTTCTTC.

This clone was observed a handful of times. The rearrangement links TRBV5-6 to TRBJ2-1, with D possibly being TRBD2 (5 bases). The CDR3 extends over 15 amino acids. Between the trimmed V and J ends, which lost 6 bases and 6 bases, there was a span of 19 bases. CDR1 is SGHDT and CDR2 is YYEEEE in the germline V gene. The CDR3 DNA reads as TGTGCCAGCAATCCTCTAGCAAGCCTCCTCAATGAGCAGTTCTTC. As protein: CASNPLASLLNEQFF.

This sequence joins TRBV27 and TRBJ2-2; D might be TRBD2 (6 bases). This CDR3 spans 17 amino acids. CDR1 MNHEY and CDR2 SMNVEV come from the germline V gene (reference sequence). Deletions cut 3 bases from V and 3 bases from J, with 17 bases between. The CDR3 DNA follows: TGTGCCAGCAGTTTTGGTGGTTGGGGGACTTACACCGGGGAGCTGTTTTTT. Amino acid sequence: CASSFGGWGTYTGELFF.

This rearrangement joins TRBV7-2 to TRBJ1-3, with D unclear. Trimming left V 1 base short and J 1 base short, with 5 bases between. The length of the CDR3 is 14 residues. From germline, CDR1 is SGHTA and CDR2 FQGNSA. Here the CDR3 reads CASSLDISGNTIYF. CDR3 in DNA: TGTGCCAGCAGCTTAGACATATCTGGAAACACCATATATTTT.

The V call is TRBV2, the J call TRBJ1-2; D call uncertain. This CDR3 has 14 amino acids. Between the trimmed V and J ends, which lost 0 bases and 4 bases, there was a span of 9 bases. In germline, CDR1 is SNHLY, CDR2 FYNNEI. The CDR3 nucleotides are TGTGCCAGCAGTGAAGCAGTGGCCCTCTATGGCTACACCTTC. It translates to CASSEAVALYGYTF. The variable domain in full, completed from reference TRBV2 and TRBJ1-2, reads EPEVTQTPSHQVTQMGQEVILRCVPISNHLYFYWYRQILGQKVEFLVSFYNNEISEKSEIFDDQFSVERPDGSNFTLKIRSTKLEDSAMYFCASSEAVALYGYTFGSGTRLTVV.

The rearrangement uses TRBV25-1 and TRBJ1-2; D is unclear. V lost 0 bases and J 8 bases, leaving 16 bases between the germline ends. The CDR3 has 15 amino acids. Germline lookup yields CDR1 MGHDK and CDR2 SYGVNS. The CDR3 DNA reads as TGTGCCAGCAGTGAATATGGCTTCGGAACGGGAGGCTACACCTTC. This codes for CASSEYGFGTGGYTF.

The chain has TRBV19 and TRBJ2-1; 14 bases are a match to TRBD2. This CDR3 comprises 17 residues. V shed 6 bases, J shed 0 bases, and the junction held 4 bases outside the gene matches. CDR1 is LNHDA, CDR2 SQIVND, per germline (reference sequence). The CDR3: CASRRLAGGRSYNEQFF. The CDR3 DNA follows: TGTGCCAGTAGGAGACTAGCGGGAGGGCGCTCCTACAATGAGCAGTTCTTC.